Following are 18 T cell receptor beta chains from one sample sequenced in a study of blood T cells in healthy people across ages. Next came a second PCR, run for about 6 to 12 cycles, which used a sample-barcoded 5' primer along with a J-beta primer mix. TCRdb analysed the 5' RACE reads with MiXCR anew, one entry per CDR3 protein. The sample lists 600,000 to 800,000 distinct CDR3 sequences; approximately 21% were seen once. Source material: blood. The receptor set was obtained from a man aged 65 to 85 in good health.

This clonotype was counted only a few times. The chain has TRBV29-1 and TRBJ2-5; no clear D gene. TRBJ2-1 explains the end of the DNA better; the J call may be wrong. Germline CDR1 and CDR2: SQVTM and ANQGSEA. The CDR3 sequence is 13 residues long. The CDR3: CSVIRTDADEQFF. The DNA for the CDR3 is TGCAGCGTGATAAGGACCGACGCAGATGAGCAGTTCTTC.

The CDR3 region has the DNA TGTGCCAGCAGCACGATGGACAGGTCCTACGAGCAGTACTTC. It is translated as CASSTMDRSYEQYF. This chain connects TRBV11-2 to TRBJ2-7, with TRBD1 matching over 7 bases. Germline CDR1 is SGHAT and CDR2 is FQNNGV. This CDR3 spans 14 amino acids. Germline trimming cut 5 bases from V and 1 base from J; bases unmatched to any gene: 5. Full variable domain (outside the CDR3, taken from reference TRBV11-2 and TRBJ2-7): EAGVAQSPRYKIIEKRQSVAFWCNPISGHATLYWYQQILGQGPKLLIQFQNNGVVDDSQLPKDRFSAERLKGVDSTLKIQPAKLEDSAVYLCASSTMDRSYEQYFGPGTRLTVT.

This clonotype was detected ten times or more. The chain recombines TRBV3-1 with TRBJ2-5; a weak D match, TRBD1 (6 bases). Germline values: CDR1 LGHDT, CDR2 YNNKEL (reference sequence). Trimming stripped 1 base from V and 1 base from J, with 7 bases between. CDR3 length: 14 amino acids. The CDR3, as DNA: TGTGCCAGCAGCCAAGGGACAGCCCAAGAGACCCAGTACTTC. As protein: CASSQGTAQETQYF.

This clonotype has just a few counts. At one boundary the junction diverges from the germline segment, which might be a read error. The chain carries TRBV7-9 and TRBJ2-7; 9 bases are a match to TRBD1. The CDR3 is made up of 16 amino acids. The V gene's germline CDR1 is SEHNR and CDR2 FQNEAQ (reference sequence). CDR3 coding DNA: TGTTCCAGCAGCTTAGCGGTTGGGACAGGGTTCGACGAGCAGTACTTC. This codes for CSSSLAVGTGFDEQYF.

The gene calls are TRBV6-6 and TRBJ1-3; D is unresolved. V was shortened by 6 bases and J by 2 bases, with 8 bases between the two germline ends. The CDR3 has 13 amino acids. Germline lookup yields CDR1 MNHNY and CDR2 SVGAGI (reference sequence). CDR3 protein: CASRLDTGNTIYF. In DNA form, the CDR3 reads TGTGCCAGCAGACTAGATACTGGAAACACCATATATTTT.

The chain uses TRBV28 and TRBJ2-5, with 9 bases aligning to TRBD1. The J call may be mistaken, given a closer DNA end match to TRBJ2-7. The CDR3 runs 16 residues. The germline V gene has CDR1 MDHEN and CDR2 SYDVKM. As DNA, the CDR3 is TGTGCCAGCAGTTTCCGCACGGGACAGGGAAAATACGAGCAGTACTTC. This translates into CASSFRTGQGKYEQYF.

This clonotype has a handful of counts. This chain uses TRBV12-3 or TRBV12-4 with TRBJ2-7, with 7 positions matching TRBD1. J lost 1 base, V lost 6 bases, and 9 bases had no gene match. This CDR3 spans 15 amino acids. The CDR3 region is CASSRSGQDSYEQYF. The CDR3 coding sequence is TGTGCCAGCAGCCGCTCCGGACAGGATTCCTACGAGCAGTACTTC.

This clonotype was seen only a few times. The chain employs TRBV28 and TRBJ2-7, with 10 bases matching TRBD1. Germline CDR1 is MDHEN and CDR2 is SYDVKM. The CDR3 loop spans 15 amino acids. V shed 2 bases and J 4 bases; nucleotides not matched to a gene: 5. The CDR3 loop is CASSLGGDRGYEQYF. DNA for the CDR3: TGTGCCAGCAGTTTAGGCGGGGACAGGGGATACGAGCAGTACTTC.

The chain combines TRBV3-1 with TRBJ2-3; D remains unclear. This CDR3 is built from 14 residues. In germline, CDR1 is LGHDT, CDR2 YNNKEL (reference sequence). Trimming pared 1 base from V and 2 bases from J, leaving 7 bases between. CDR3 amino acids: CASSQGWSTDTQYF. As DNA, the CDR3 is TGTGCCAGCAGCCAAGGCTGGTCCACAGATACGCAGTATTTT.

V and J are TRBV12-3 or TRBV12-4 and TRBJ1-2; no reliable D call. The length of the CDR3 is 15 residues. V shed 5 bases and J shed 4 bases, with 17 bases lying between them. The CDR3 nucleotides are TGTGCCAGCAGTCCAGGCGCCGGGAATCTCTATGGCTACACCTTC. Translation: CASSPGAGNLYGYTF.

The genes are TRBV7-6 and TRBJ2-7, with 9 nucleotides matching TRBD1. Germline assignment: CDR1 SGHVS and CDR2 FNYEAQ. This CDR3 is built from 14 residues. Trimming removed 4 bases from V and 6 bases from J; junction bases left unmatched: 7. The CDR3 loop is CASSSGGQGTEQYF. CDR3 in DNA: TGTGCCAGCAGCTCGGGGGGACAGGGTACCGAGCAGTACTTC.

This clonotype was detected a few times. The chain couples TRBV7-2 to TRBJ2-1, with 7 bases lining up with TRBD2. Germline V gene data show CDR1 as SGHTA and CDR2 as FQGNSA. There are 14 residues in the CDR3. The V and J ends lost 5 bases and 5 bases, in that order; junction bases with no gene match: 6. The CDR3 region is CASSAFGTNNEQFF. The CDR3 DNA sequence: TGTGCCAGCAGCGCGTTCGGGACTAACAATGAGCAGTTCTTC.

This clonotype was detected only a few times. The V gene is TRBV7-2, the J gene TRBJ2-5; D not certain. Germline CDR1 SGHTA, CDR2 FQGNSA. The CDR3 covers 14 residues. V was pared by 5 bases and J by 0 bases, with 10 bases between. The CDR3 region has the DNA TGTGCCAGCAGCAAAACATCGTACCAAGAGACCCAGTACTTC. Amino acid sequence: CASSKTSYQETQYF.

This clonotype is a singleton in its sample. This sequence joins TRBV25-1 and TRBJ1-1; TRBD1 matches at 7 bases. After removal of 3 bases from V and 2 bases from J, the junction contained 3 bases not matched to a gene. Germline CDR1 is MGHDK and CDR2 is SYGVNS. The CDR3 length is 14 residues. CDR3: CASSERQGNTEAFF. CDR3 DNA: TGTGCCAGCAGTGAGAGACAGGGCAACACTGAAGCTTTCTTT.

This clonotype was counted between two and nine times. The chain uses TRBV2 and TRBJ1-5; no clear D. V lost 2 bases, J lost 0 bases, and 11 bases lay in between. CDR3 size: 16 residues. Germline lookup yields CDR1 SNHLY and CDR2 FYNNEI. Here the CDR3 DNA reads TGTGCCAGCAGTGAATCTAGGGTTTTTAGCAATCAGCCCCAGCATTTT. It specifies CASSESRVFSNQPQHF.

The chain combines TRBV7-6 with TRBJ2-1, with D possibly being TRBD1 (6 bases). Germline V lookup: CDR1 SGHVS, CDR2 FNYEAQ. This CDR3 contains 14 residues. V lost 3 bases and J lost 5, with 11 bases in between. The CDR3: CASSLGADHNEQFF. In DNA form, the CDR3 reads TGTGCCAGCAGCTTGGGGGCGGACCACAATGAGCAGTTCTTC.

V usage is TRBV10-3 and J usage is TRBJ2-1; 14 bases line up with TRBD2. Germline V CDR1 and CDR2: ENHRY, SYGVKD. This CDR3 spans 16 amino acids. V was pared by 5 bases and J by 4 bases, with 4 bases of the junction left unmatched. This CDR3 reads CAISKGLAGEYNEQFF. The CDR3 region has the DNA TGTGCCATCAGTAAGGGACTAGCGGGAGAGTACAATGAGCAGTTCTTC.

The J gene is TRBJ1-2, the V gene TRBV6-5; D possibly corresponds to TRBD1 (5 bases). The germline V gene encodes CDR1 MNHEY and CDR2 SVGAGI. V lost 0 bases, J lost 2 bases, and 10 bases lay in between. The CDR3 loop spans 15 amino acids. The CDR3 nucleotides read TGTGCCAGCAGTTACTCCGGGGGGTACAACTATGGCTACACCTTC. It specifies CASSYSGGYNYGYTF.